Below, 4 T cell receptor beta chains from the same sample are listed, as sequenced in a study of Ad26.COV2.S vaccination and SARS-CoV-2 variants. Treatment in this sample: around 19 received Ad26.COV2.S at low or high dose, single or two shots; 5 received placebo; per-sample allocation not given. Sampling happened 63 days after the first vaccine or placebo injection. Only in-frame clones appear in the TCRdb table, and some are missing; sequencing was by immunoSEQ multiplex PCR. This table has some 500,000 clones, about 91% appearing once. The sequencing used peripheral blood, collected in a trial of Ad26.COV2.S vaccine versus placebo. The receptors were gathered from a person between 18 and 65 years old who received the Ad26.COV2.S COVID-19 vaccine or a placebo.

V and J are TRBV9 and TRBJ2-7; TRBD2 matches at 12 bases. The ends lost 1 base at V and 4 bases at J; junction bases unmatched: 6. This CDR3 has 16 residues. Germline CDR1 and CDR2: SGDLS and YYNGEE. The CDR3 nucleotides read TGTGCCAGCAGCGTATCAGCTAGCGGGGGGGTGTACGAGCAGTACTTC. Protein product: CASSVSASGGVYEQYF.

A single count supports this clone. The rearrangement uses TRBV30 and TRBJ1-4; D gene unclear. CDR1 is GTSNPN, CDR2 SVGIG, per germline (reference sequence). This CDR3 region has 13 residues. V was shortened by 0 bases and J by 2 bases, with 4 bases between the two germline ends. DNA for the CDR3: TGTGCCTGGAGTGTAGGGACTAATGAAAAACTGTTTTTT. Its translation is CAWSVGTNEKLFF.

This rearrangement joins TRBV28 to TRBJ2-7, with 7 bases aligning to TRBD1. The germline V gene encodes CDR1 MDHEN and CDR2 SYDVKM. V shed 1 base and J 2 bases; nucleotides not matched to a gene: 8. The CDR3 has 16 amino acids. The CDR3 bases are TGTGCCAGCAGTTTATTCAGGGGGACGGCGCCCTACGAGCAGTACTTC. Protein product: CASSLFRGTAPYEQYF.

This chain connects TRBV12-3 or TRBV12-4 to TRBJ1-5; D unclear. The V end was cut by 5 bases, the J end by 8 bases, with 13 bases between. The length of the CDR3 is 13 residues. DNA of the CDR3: TGTGCCAGCAGTCCCTCGGGAGGTAAGCCCCAGCATTTT. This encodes CASSPSGGKPQHF.